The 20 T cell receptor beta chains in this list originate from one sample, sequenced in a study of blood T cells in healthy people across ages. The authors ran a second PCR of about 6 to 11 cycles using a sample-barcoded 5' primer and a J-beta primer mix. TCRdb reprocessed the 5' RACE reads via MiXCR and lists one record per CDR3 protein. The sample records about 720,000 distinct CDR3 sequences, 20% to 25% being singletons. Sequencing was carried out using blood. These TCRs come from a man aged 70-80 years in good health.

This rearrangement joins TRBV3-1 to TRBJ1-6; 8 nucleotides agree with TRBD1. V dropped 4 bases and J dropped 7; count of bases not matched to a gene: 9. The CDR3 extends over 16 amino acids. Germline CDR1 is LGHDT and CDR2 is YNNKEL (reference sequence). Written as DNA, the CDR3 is TGTGCCAGCAGCCTGACAGGGGAAGGAAGAAATTCACCCCTCCACTTT. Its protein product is CASSLTGEGRNSPLHF.

DNA of the CDR3: TGTGCCAGCAGCTTAGATCAGGGGCAGTCGGCCCAGCATTTT. Residues: CASSLDQGQSAQHF. The V and J genes are TRBV11-2 and TRBJ1-5, with a tentative D call TRBD1 (6 bases). Germline V gene sequence: CDR1 SGHAT, CDR2 FQNNGV. V lost 0 bases to trimming and J lost 11 bases, with 14 bases between them. This CDR3 comprises 14 residues.

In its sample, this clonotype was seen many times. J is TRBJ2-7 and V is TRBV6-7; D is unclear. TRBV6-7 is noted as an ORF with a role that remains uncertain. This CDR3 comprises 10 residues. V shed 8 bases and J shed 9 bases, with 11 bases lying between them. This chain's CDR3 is CASGNMGQYV. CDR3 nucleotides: TGTGCCAGCGGAAACATGGGGCAGTACGTC.

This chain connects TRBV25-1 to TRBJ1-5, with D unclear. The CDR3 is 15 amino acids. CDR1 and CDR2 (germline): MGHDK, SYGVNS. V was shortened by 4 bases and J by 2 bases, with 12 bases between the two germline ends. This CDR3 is CASSGPGLGNQPQHF. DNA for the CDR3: TGTGCCAGCAGTGGCCCTGGGTTGGGCAATCAGCCCCAGCATTTT.

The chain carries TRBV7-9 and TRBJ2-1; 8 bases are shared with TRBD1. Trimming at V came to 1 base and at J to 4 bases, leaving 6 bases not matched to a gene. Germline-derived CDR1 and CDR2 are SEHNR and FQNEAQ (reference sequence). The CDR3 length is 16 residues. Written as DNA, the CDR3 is TGTGCCAGCAGCTTAGGGACAGGGCCCCCTTACAATGAGCAGTTCTTC. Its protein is CASSLGTGPPYNEQFF.

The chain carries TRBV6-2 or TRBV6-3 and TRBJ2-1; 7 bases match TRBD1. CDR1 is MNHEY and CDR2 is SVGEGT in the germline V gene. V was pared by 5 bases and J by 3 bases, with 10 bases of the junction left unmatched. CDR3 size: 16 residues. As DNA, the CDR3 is TGTGCCAGCAGTGCACCAGTGGGACAGTACTACAATGAGCAGTTCTTC. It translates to CASSAPVGQYYNEQFF.

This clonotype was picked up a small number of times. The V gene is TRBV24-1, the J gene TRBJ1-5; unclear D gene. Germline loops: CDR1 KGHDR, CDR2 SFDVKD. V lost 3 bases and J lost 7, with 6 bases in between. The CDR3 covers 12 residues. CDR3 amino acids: CATSDAGQPQHF. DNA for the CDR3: TGTGCCACCAGTGATGCGGGCCAGCCCCAGCATTTT.

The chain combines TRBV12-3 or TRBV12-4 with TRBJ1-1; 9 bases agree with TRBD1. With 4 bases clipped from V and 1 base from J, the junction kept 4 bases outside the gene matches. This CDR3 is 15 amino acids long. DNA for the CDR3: TGTGCCAGCAGTTGGGGACAGGGTTCGAACACTGAAGCTTTCTTT. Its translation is CASSWGQGSNTEAFF.

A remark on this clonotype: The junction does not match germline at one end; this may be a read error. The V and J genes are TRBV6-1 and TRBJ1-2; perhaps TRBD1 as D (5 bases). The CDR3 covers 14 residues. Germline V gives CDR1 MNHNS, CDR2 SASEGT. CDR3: CASRETGGNYGYIF. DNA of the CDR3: TGTGCCAGCCGAGAAACAGGTGGGAATTATGGCTACATCTTC.

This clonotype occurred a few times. The CDR3 loop is CASSAGQVGDEQYF. Here the CDR3 DNA reads TGTGCCAGCAGCGCGGGACAGGTTGGCGACGAGCAGTACTTC. The chain links TRBV9 to TRBJ2-5, with 8 positions matching TRBD1. The DNA end is more similar to TRBJ2-7, so the J call may be wrong. Germline V gives CDR1 SGDLS, CDR2 YYNGEE. The CDR3 covers 14 residues.

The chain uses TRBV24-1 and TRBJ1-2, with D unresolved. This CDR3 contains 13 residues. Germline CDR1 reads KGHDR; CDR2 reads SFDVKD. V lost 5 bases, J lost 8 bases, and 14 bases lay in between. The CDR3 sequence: CATSGLEYRGYTF. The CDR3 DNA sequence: TGTGCCACCAGTGGGCTTGAGTATCGGGGCTACACCTTC.

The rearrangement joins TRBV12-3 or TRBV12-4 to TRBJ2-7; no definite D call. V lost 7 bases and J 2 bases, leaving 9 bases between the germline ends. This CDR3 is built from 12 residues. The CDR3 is CASTKGTYEQYF. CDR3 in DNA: TGTGCCAGCACTAAGGGCACCTACGAGCAGTACTTC.

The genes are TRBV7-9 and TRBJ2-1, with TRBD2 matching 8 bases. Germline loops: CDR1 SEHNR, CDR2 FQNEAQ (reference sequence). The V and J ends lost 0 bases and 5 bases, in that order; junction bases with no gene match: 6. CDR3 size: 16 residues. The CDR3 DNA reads TGTGCCAGCAGCTTAGCTTCTAGCGGGCGACACAATGAGCAGTTCTTC. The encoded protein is CASSLASSGRHNEQFF.

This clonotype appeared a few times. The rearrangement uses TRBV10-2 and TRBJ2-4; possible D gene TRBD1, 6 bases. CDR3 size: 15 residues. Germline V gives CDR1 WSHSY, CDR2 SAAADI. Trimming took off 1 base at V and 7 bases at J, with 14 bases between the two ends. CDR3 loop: CASSEFTGSDNIQYF. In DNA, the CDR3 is TGCGCCAGCAGTGAGTTTACAGGGTCAGACAACATTCAGTACTTC.

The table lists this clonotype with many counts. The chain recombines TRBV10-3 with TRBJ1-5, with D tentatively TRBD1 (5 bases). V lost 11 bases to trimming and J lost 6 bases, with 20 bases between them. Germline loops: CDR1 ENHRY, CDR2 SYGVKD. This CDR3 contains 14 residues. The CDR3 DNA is TGTGCCTCAAGGCCCCCTCAGGGAGGTCAGCCCCAGCATTTT. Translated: CASRPPQGGQPQHF.

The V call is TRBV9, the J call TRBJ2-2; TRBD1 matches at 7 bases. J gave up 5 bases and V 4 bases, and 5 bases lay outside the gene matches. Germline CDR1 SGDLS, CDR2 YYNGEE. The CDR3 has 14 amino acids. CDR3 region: CASSPTGRTGELFF. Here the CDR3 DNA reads TGTGCCAGCAGCCCGACAGGGCGGACCGGGGAGCTGTTTTTT.

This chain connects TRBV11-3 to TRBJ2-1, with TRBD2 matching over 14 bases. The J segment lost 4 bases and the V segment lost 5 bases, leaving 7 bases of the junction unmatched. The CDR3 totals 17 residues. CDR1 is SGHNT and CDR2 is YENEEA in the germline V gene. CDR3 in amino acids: CASSRGLAGVLYNEQFF. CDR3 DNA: TGTGCCAGCAGCCGGGGACTAGCGGGAGTCCTATACAATGAGCAGTTCTTC. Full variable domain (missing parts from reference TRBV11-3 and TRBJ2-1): EAGVVQSPRYKIIEKKQPVAFWCNPISGHNTLYWYLQNLGQGPELLIRYENEEAVDDSQLPKDRFSAERLKGVDSTLKIQPAELGDSAVYLCASSRGLAGVLYNEQFFGPGTRLTVL.

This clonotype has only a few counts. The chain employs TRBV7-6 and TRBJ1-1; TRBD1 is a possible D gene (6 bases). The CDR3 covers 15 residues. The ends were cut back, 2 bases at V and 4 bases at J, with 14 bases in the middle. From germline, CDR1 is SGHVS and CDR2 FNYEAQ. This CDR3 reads CASSLRGGSLTEAFF. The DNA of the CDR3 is TGTGCCAGCAGCTTAAGGGGGGGTTCCCTCACTGAAGCTTTCTTT.

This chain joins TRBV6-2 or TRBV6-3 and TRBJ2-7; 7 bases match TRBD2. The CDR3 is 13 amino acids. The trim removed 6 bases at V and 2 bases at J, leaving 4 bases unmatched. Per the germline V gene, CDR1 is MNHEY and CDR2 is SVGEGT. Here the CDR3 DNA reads TGTGCCAGCAGCCCGGGGGGTCCCTACGAGCAGTACGTC. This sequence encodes CASSPGGPYEQYV.

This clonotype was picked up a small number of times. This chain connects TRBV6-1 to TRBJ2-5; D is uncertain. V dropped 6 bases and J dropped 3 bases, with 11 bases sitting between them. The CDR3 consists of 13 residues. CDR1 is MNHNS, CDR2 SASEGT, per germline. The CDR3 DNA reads TGTGCCAGCAGAAACGGTGGGGAAGAGACCCAGTACTTC. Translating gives CASRNGGEETQYF.